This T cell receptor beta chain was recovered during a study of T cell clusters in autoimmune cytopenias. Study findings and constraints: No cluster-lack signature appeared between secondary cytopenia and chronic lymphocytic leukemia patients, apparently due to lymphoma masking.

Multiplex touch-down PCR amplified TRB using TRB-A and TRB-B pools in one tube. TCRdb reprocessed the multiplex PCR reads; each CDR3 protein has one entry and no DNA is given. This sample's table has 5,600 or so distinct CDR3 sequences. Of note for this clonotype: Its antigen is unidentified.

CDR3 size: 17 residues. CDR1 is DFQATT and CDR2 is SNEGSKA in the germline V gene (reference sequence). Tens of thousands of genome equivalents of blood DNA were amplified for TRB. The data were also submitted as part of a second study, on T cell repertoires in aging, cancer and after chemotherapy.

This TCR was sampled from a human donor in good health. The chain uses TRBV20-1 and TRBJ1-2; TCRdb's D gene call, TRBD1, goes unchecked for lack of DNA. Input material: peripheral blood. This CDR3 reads CSAPTAWSRGRDYGYTF.